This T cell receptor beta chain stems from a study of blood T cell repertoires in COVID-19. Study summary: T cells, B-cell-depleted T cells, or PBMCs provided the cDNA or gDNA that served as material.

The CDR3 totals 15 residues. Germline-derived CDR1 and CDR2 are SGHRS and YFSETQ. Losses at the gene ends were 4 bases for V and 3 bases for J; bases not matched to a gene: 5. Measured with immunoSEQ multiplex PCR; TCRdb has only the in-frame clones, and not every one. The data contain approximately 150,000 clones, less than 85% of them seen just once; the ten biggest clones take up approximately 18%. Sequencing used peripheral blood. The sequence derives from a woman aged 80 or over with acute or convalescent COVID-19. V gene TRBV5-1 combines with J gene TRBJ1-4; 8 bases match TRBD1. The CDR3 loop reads CASSETDRANEKLFF. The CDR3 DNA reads TGCGCCAGCAGCGAAACGGACAGGGCTAATGAAAAACTGTTTTTT.